Shown below are 32 T cell receptor beta chains from a single sample sequenced in a study of cytotoxic CD8 clonotypes in ibrutinib-treated CLL. Assay used: immunoSEQ multiplex PCR; TCRdb lists only in-frame clones, some missing. The repertoire includes 150,000 or so clones, 80% to 90% of them detected once, and approximately 2% sits in the top ten. Sequenced here: PBMCs, sampled after 24 months of ibrutinib treatment. The receptors here all came from a human donor with chronic lymphocytic leukemia.

The chain joins TRBV4-3 to TRBJ1-2; D is undetermined. The V end lost 1 base, the J end lost 8 bases, and 14 bases lay between the germline ends. This CDR3 has 14 amino acids. In germline, CDR1 is LGHNA, CDR2 YSLEER. CDR3 residues: CASSQGRRVGGYTF. The CDR3, as DNA: TGCGCCAGCAGCCAAGGGCGGAGGGTTGGGGGCTACACCTTC.

The V gene is TRBV7-2, the J gene TRBJ2-1, with D perhaps TRBD2 (6 bases). V dropped 5 bases and J dropped 9 bases, with 11 bases sitting between them. Germline V gene lookup returns CDR1 SGHTA and CDR2 FQGNSA. CDR3 length: 12 residues. As DNA, the CDR3 is TGTGCCAGCAGCCCTATTAGCGGTGAGCAGTTCTTC. Translating gives CASSPISGEQFF.

V usage is TRBV19 and J usage is TRBJ2-1, with no clear D. The CDR3 length is 13 residues. Germline V lookup: CDR1 LNHDA, CDR2 SQIVND (reference sequence). Trimming shortened V by 4 bases and J by 5 bases, and 9 bases separated the two germline ends. CDR3 nucleotide sequence: TGTGCCAGTAGTAGGGTCGCAGACAATGAGCAGTTCTTC. Its protein product is CASSRVADNEQFF.

The rearrangement links TRBV7-2 to TRBJ1-2; D is unresolved. The CDR3 sequence is 13 residues long. Germline V gene sequence: CDR1 SGHTA, CDR2 FQGNSA. Trimming took 5 bases from V and 8 from J, leaving 15 bases between them. The CDR3 reads CASSQMGIRGYTF. CDR3 nucleotides: TGTGCCAGCAGCCAGATGGGAATCAGAGGCTACACCTTC.

This clone was seen a single time. The rearrangement links TRBV7-3 to TRBJ1-1; possible D gene TRBD1, 5 bases. Looked up from germline, CDR1 is SGHTA and CDR2 is FQGTGA. Trimming cost V 2 bases and J 3 bases, with 13 bases left between them. CDR3 size: 15 residues. The CDR3 DNA sequence: TGTGCCAGCAGCTTAGGGGCAGGGAAGCACACTGAAGCTTTCTTT. Translating gives CASSLGAGKHTEAFF.

This clone came up once. Additional DNA sequences in this sample encode the identical CDR3. J is TRBJ2-7 and V is TRBV7-2, with 11 bases identical to TRBD1. The CDR3 covers 14 residues. V lost 4 bases and J lost 4; bases outside the gene matches: 3. In germline, CDR1 is SGHTA, CDR2 FQGNSA. The CDR3 nucleotides are TGTGCCAGCAGCTGGGACAGGGGGAATTACGAGCAGTACTTC. It codes for CASSWDRGNYEQYF.

The rearrangement joins TRBV28 to TRBJ2-5, with D tentatively TRBD1 or TRBD2 (6 bases each). Trimming pared 8 bases from V and 4 bases from J, leaving 26 bases between. The CDR3 loop spans 17 amino acids. Per germline, CDR1 MDHEN and CDR2 SYDVKM. This CDR3 is CASPPSRGLGGPETQYF. Written as DNA, the CDR3 is TGTGCCAGCCCCCCCTCACGGGGACTCGGGGGCCCAGAGACCCAGTACTTC.

J is TRBJ2-5 and V is TRBV5-1; 9 nucleotides align to TRBD2. CDR1 and CDR2 (germline): SGHRS, YFSETQ. There are 16 residues in the CDR3. V was clipped by 3 bases and J by 6 bases; unmatched bases: 12. The CDR3 DNA reads as TGCGCCAGCAGCTCGTTTAGCGGGGGAATAGGAAAGACCCAGTACTTC. It specifies CASSSFSGGIGKTQYF. Filled out from reference TRBV5-1 and TRBJ2-5, the complete variable domain reads KAGVTQTPRYLIKTRGQQVTLSCSPISGHRSVSWYQQTPGQGLQFLFEYFSETQRNKGNFPGRFSGRQFSNSRSEMNVSTLELGDSALYLCASSSFSGGIGKTQYFGPGTRLLVL.

The rearrangement links TRBV6-1 to TRBJ1-2; no reliable D call. The V end was cut by 0 bases, the J end by 3 bases, with 5 bases between. Germline loops: CDR1 MNHNS, CDR2 SASEGT. The CDR3 has 13 residues. The CDR3 here is CASSEAVHYGYTF. The CDR3 DNA reads as TGTGCCAGCAGTGAAGCAGTGCACTATGGCTACACCTTC.

The chain uses TRBV28 and TRBJ1-1, with TRBD1 as a possible D gene (5 bases). The ends were cut back, 7 bases at V and 4 bases at J, with 22 bases in the middle. This CDR3 spans 16 amino acids. Per the germline V gene, CDR1 is MDHEN and CDR2 is SYDVKM. The CDR3 sequence: CASTPYVGAEVTEAFF. Here the CDR3 DNA reads TGTGCCAGCACTCCGTATGTAGGGGCTGAGGTCACTGAAGCTTTCTTT.

This chain joins TRBV5-1 and TRBJ2-3; weak D call: TRBD2 (6 bases). The germline CDR1 and CDR2 sequences are SGHRS and YFSETQ. The CDR3 contains 14 residues. V was trimmed by 4 bases and J by 0 bases, leaving 9 bases between them. The CDR3 region is CASSQSGSTDTQYF. CDR3 in DNA: TGCGCCAGCAGCCAGAGCGGGAGCACAGATACGCAGTATTTT.

The J gene is TRBJ1-2, the V gene TRBV19, with 7 bases identical to TRBD1. The V gene end was trimmed by 5 bases and the J gene end by 5 bases; junction bases not matched to a gene: 14. The CDR3 contains 16 residues. Germline lookup yields CDR1 LNHDA and CDR2 SQIVND (reference sequence). The CDR3 protein is CASSGRTGGTRYGYTF. CDR3 in DNA: TGTGCCAGTAGTGGGCGGACAGGCGGCACACGTTATGGCTACACCTTC.

V gene TRBV5-6 combines with J gene TRBJ1-1; D is perhaps TRBD1 (5 bases). V shed 4 bases and J shed 1 base, with 8 bases lying between them. The CDR3 is 13 amino acids. Germline assignment: CDR1 SGHDT and CDR2 YYEEEE. CDR3 in DNA: TGTGCCAGCAGCCGGACAAGGAACACTGAAGCTTTCTTT. Protein sequence: CASSRTRNTEAFF. Together with reference TRBV5-6 and TRBJ1-1, the CDR3 gives the full variable domain: DAGVTQSPTHLIKTRGQQVTLRCSPKSGHDTVSWYQQALGQGPQFIFQYYEEEERQRGNFPDRFSGHQFPNYSSELNVNALLLGDSALYLCASSRTRNTEAFFGQGTRLTVV.

J is TRBJ1-5 and V is TRBV19; TRBD1 aligns across 7 bases. V shed 3 bases and J 2 bases; nucleotides not matched to a gene: 13. In germline, CDR1 is LNHDA, CDR2 SQIVND (reference sequence). The CDR3 is 18 residues long. DNA for the CDR3: TGTGCCAGTAGTATCGGAGGGACAGACGGACTTGGCAATCAGCCCCAGCATTTT. Amino acid sequence: CASSIGGTDGLGNQPQHF.

The rearrangement uses TRBV7-8 and TRBJ2-7, with 12 bases fitting TRBD2. Per the germline V gene, CDR1 is SGHVS and CDR2 is FQNEAQ. The junction had 7 bases not matched to a gene; V was cut back by 4 bases and J by 0 bases. This CDR3 has 17 amino acids. This CDR3 is CASSSRVTSGGSYEQYF. In DNA, the CDR3 is TGTGCCAGCAGCTCTCGGGTGACTAGCGGGGGCTCCTACGAGCAGTACTTC.

The V call is TRBV5-1, the J call TRBJ2-3; 11 bases line up with TRBD2. This CDR3 has 15 amino acids. J was trimmed by 4 bases and V by 4 bases; bases with no gene match: 5. Germline values: CDR1 SGHRS, CDR2 YFSETQ. The chain's CDR3 is CASSGLAGGPDTQYF. In DNA form, the CDR3 reads TGCGCCAGCAGCGGCTTAGCGGGAGGGCCAGATACGCAGTATTTT.

This clone is a singleton in its sample. The J gene is TRBJ2-7, the V gene TRBV19, with a possible D match to TRBD1 (6 bases). Germline V gene sequence: CDR1 LNHDA, CDR2 SQIVND (reference sequence). This CDR3 has 13 amino acids. Trimming removed 6 bases at V and 5 bases at J, with 14 bases between. The CDR3 sequence is CASRPGQLDEQYF. CDR3 nucleotides: TGTGCCAGTAGGCCGGGACAACTCGACGAGCAGTACTTC. The full variable domain, with the rest looked up from reference TRBV19 and TRBJ2-7, is DGGITQSPKYLFRKEGQNVTLSCEQNLNHDAMYWYRQDPGQGLRLIYYSQIVNDFQKGDIAEGYSVSREKKESFPLTVTSAQKNPTAFYLCASRPGQLDEQYFGPGTRLTVT.

The chain carries TRBV10-3 and TRBJ1-1; D gene ambiguous. Between the trimmed V and J ends, which lost 2 bases and 1 base, there was a span of 8 bases. The CDR3 consists of 14 residues. The germline CDR1 and CDR2 sequences are ENHRY and SYGVKD. In DNA, the CDR3 is TGTGCCATCAGTGAGGGGAGAGGGAACACTGAAGCTTTCTTT. Amino acids: CAISEGRGNTEAFF.

This clone has only a few counts. The chain couples TRBV13 to TRBJ2-1; D ambiguous. V lost 2 bases and J 8 bases, leaving 7 bases between the germline ends. CDR3 length: 12 amino acids. Germline CDR1 is PRHDT and CDR2 is FYEKMQ (reference sequence). The CDR3 nucleotides read TGTGCCAGCAGCTTAAGACTCCATGAGCAGTTCTTC. Translated: CASSLRLHEQFF. The variable domain in full, completed from reference TRBV13 and TRBJ2-1, reads AAGVIQSPRHLIKEKRETATLKCYPIPRHDTVYWYQQGPGQDPQFLISFYEKMQSDKGSIPDRFSAQQFSDYHSELNMSSLELGDSALYFCASSLRLHEQFFGPGTRLTVL.

V is TRBV27 and J is TRBJ2-3; D is uncertain. V was cut by 4 bases and J by 2 bases, with 4 bases left in between. The CDR3 spans 12 residues. Germline lookup yields CDR1 MNHEY and CDR2 SMNVEV (reference sequence). CDR3 loop: CASSSYTDTQYF. The DNA for the CDR3 is TGTGCCAGCAGTTCATACACAGATACGCAGTATTTT.

The sample holds one count of this clone. The V and J genes are TRBV9 and TRBJ1-1, with 8 positions matching TRBD1. Germline V gene data show CDR1 as SGDLS and CDR2 as YYNGEE. The junction had 9 bases not matched to a gene; V was cut back by 3 bases and J by 5 bases. The CDR3 covers 15 residues. This CDR3 is CASSAPQGGRTEAFF. The CDR3 nucleotides read TGTGCCAGCAGCGCCCCACAGGGGGGTCGAACTGAAGCTTTCTTT.

The rearrangement joins TRBV7-9 to TRBJ2-7; D may be TRBD1 (6 bases). Deletions cut 1 base from V and 2 bases from J, with 12 bases between. CDR3 length: 15 amino acids. CDR1 and CDR2 (germline): SEHNR, FQNEAQ (reference sequence). CDR3 in amino acids: CASSLETTGPYEQYF. Written as DNA, the CDR3 is TGTGCCAGCAGCTTAGAGACAACAGGGCCCTACGAGCAGTACTTC.

The genes are TRBV18 and TRBJ1-1, with D possibly matching TRBD1 (5 bases). The V end was cut by 2 bases, the J end by 5 bases, with 12 bases between. Germline V gene sequence: CDR1 KGHSH, CDR2 LQKENI. This CDR3 has 14 amino acids. Written as DNA, the CDR3 is TGTGCCAGCTCACCAGCGGGGGGGGAGACTGAAGCTTTCTTT. The encoded protein is CASSPAGGETEAFF. Filled out from reference TRBV18 and TRBJ1-1, the complete variable domain reads NAGVMQNPRHLVRRRGQEARLRCSPMKGHSHVYWYRQLPEEGLKFMVYLQKENIIDESGMPKERFSAEFPKEGPSILRIQQVVRGDSAAYFCASSPAGGETEAFFGQGTRLTVV.

Only one count was recorded for this clone. This chain joins TRBV19 and TRBJ1-5; D is undetermined. Germline lookup yields CDR1 LNHDA and CDR2 SQIVND (reference sequence). Trimming took 1 base from V and 2 from J, leaving 12 bases between them. There are 16 residues in the CDR3. CDR3 DNA sequence: TGTGCCAGTAGTATAGCGTTAGGGCTGCGCAATCAGCCCCAGCATTTT. Protein product: CASSIALGLRNQPQHF.

The V and J genes are TRBV5-1 and TRBJ1-1, with TRBD1 matching 7 bases. The CDR3 length is 15 residues. V lost 4 bases, J lost 3 bases, and 9 bases stayed unmatched. Germline-derived CDR1 and CDR2 are SGHRS and YFSETQ. The CDR3 sequence: CASSRDSRSDTEAFF. The CDR3 DNA sequence: TGCGCCAGCAGCAGGGACAGTAGAAGTGACACTGAAGCTTTCTTT.

This clone appeared once. The gene calls are TRBV6-6 and TRBJ1-4; 8 bases are a match to TRBD1. The length of the CDR3 is 14 residues. The V gene's germline CDR1 is MNHNY and CDR2 SVGAGI (reference sequence). The junction had 9 bases not matched to a gene; V was cut back by 7 bases and J by 8 bases. CDR3 sequence: CASKVGQGREKLFF. CDR3 DNA: TGTGCCAGCAAAGTAGGACAGGGTAGGGAAAAACTGTTTTTT.

The sample holds a few counts of this clone. This rearrangement joins TRBV7-2 to TRBJ1-2; D may be TRBD1 (6 bases). CDR1 is SGHTA and CDR2 is FQGNSA in the germline V gene. This CDR3 is built from 16 residues. Between the trimmed V and J ends, which lost 6 bases and 7 bases, there was a span of 24 bases. The DNA for the CDR3 is TGTGCCAGCAGTCTAACCTCGGGGGCTATAGGGTTTGGCTACACCTTC. It codes for CASSLTSGAIGFGYTF.

The rearrangement joins TRBV10-3 to TRBJ2-3; a weak D match, TRBD1 (6 bases). V lost 4 bases and J 8 bases, leaving 7 bases between the germline ends. The CDR3 spans 11 residues. Germline values: CDR1 ENHRY, CDR2 SYGVKD. The CDR3 coding sequence is TGTGCCATCAGTGTAGGGGGTACGCAGTATTTT. Translating it yields CAISVGGTQYF.

The J gene is TRBJ1-1, the V gene TRBV28, with a tentative D call TRBD1 (5 bases). Germline V gene lookup returns CDR1 MDHEN and CDR2 SYDVKM. V lost 8 bases to trimming and J lost 0 bases, with 16 bases between them. The CDR3 extends over 15 amino acids. The CDR3 DNA reads TGTGCCAGCCGAGGGACGGAGCTGATGAACACTGAAGCTTTCTTT. Translation: CASRGTELMNTEAFF.

The chain couples TRBV21-1 to TRBJ2-7. TRBV21-1 is assigned pseudogene status. The CDR3 runs 13 residues. In DNA, the CDR3 is TGTGCCAGCAGCAGGGGGAGAGAGTACGAGCAGTACTTC. Translated: CASSRGREYEQYF.

The V and J genes are TRBV7-2 and TRBJ1-6; D is ambiguous. The CDR3 spans 13 residues. CDR1 and CDR2 from the germline V gene are SGHTA and FQGNSA. Trimming removed 7 bases from V and 8 bases from J, with 12 bases in between. CDR3 bases: TGTGCCAGCACCACACTGCAGGATTCACCCCTCCACTTT. Protein product: CASTTLQDSPLHF.

The chain is built from TRBV5-3 and TRBJ1-5; D is uncertain. TRBV5-3 is an ORF; its function is uncertain. V gave up 4 bases and J gave up 6 bases, with 29 bases separating them. The CDR3 has 19 residues. Here the CDR3 DNA reads TGTGCCAGAAGCCTAAAACCCTGGGAACACGGGATTCGAAGTCAGCCCCAGCATTTT. Amino acid sequence: CARSLKPWEHGIRSQPQHF.